This TCR beta chain was sequenced for a study of molecular identifiers for immune sequencing clone quantification. TCRdb re-analysed the PCR reads in MiXCR, keeping a single row per CDR3 protein. The sample yields 300,000 to 400,000 distinct CDR3 sequences, 24% seen once. Trimming cost V 1 base and J 3 bases, with 9 bases left between them. The CDR3 runs to 13 residues. Germline V gene data show CDR1 as SQVTM and CDR2 as ANQGSEA. The receptor's source is a human donor in good health. Some libraries in this study had Jurkat cell RNA spiked in. The rearrangement joins TRBV29-1 to TRBJ1-2, with D unresolved. Material: naive CD8+ T cells from blood, with Jurkat cell RNA spiked in. Subset indicated: FACS-sorted CD8+CD4-CCR7+CD45RA+ naive T cells. The CDR3 sequence is CSVEGRSDYGYTF. DNA for the CDR3: TGCAGCGTTGAAGGGAGGAGCGACTATGGCTACACCTTC.